The rows below give T cell receptor beta chains drawn from one sample of a study of spatial heterogeneity in lung cancer. Each CDR3 protein gets one entry after TCRdb re-called the 5' RACE reads with MiXCR. Here the sample spans some 100,000 distinct CDR3 sequences, under 4.5% being singletons. The specimen comprised lung tumor tissue, sampled at surgery. The source is a male donor with early-stage non-small cell lung cancer. CDR3s include the opening cysteine and the closing phenylalanine or tryptophan. The order of the fields is CDR3 protein, CDR3 DNA, V gene, clone size, J gene, D gene. D genes are given only for firm matches. Not every row has a clone size; where given, it reads once, few, many or a size class.

CDR3 protein: CATSRDLGGEETQYF
CDR3 DNA: TGTGCCACCAGCAGAGATCTCGGGGGCGAGGAGACCCAGTACTTC
V gene: TRBV15
clone size: .
J gene: TRBJ2-5
D gene: .

CDR3 protein: CASSGGQATYTDTQYF
CDR3 DNA: TGTGCCAGCAGCGGAGGACAGGCGACCTACACAGATACGCAGTATTTT
V gene: TRBV9
clone size: many
J gene: TRBJ2-3
D gene: TRBD1

CDR3 protein: CSARARGAGGGYGYTF
CDR3 DNA: TGCAGTGCTAGAGCTCGAGGAGCAGGGGGCGGGTATGGCTACACCTTC
V gene: TRBV20-1
clone size: many
J gene: TRBJ1-2
D gene: TRBD1

CDR3 protein: CASSLAVGHQDGYTF
CDR3 DNA: TGTGCCAGCAGCTTAGCCGTGGGGCATCAAGATGGCTACACCTTC
V gene: TRBV7-9
clone size: many
J gene: TRBJ1-2
D gene: .

CDR3 protein: CSAIGREASGGFHYEQYF
CDR3 DNA: TGCAGTGCCATCGGTCGGGAGGCTTCAGGGGGGTTCCACTACGAGCAGTACTTC
V gene: TRBV20-1
clone size: .
J gene: TRBJ2-7
D gene: .

CDR3 protein: CASSGISDTQYF
CDR3 DNA: TGTGCCAGCAGTGGGATTTCCGATACGCAGTATTTT
V gene: TRBV12-3/TRBV12-4
clone size: few
J gene: TRBJ2-3
D gene: .

CDR3 protein: CASRATGFTSYEQYF
CDR3 DNA: TGTGCCAGCAGAGCCACAGGGTTTACCTCCTACGAGCAGTACTTC
V gene: TRBV28
clone size: large
J gene: TRBJ2-7
D gene: .

CDR3 protein: CASSLAYRDYEQYF
CDR3 DNA: TGCGCCAGCAGTTTGGCATACAGAGACTACGAGCAGTACTTC
V gene: TRBV4-1
clone size: many
J gene: TRBJ2-7
D gene: .

CDR3 protein: CASPGTGELFF
CDR3 DNA: TGTGCCAGCCCCGGGACCGGGGAGCTGTTTTTT
V gene: TRBV7-9
clone size: many
J gene: TRBJ2-2
D gene: .

CDR3 protein: CASRGLLAPSYNEQFF
CDR3 DNA: TGTGCCAGCAGGGGTCTGCTAGCGCCTTCCTACAATGAGCAGTTCTTC
V gene: TRBV6-6
clone size: many
J gene: TRBJ2-1
D gene: .

CDR3 protein: CASSLATVAQGKFF
CDR3 DNA: TGTGCCAGCAGCTTAGCGACGGTAGCCCAGGGAAAGTTCTTC
V gene: TRBV7-9
clone size: many
J gene: TRBJ2-1
D gene: .

CDR3 protein: CASSPPLAGVETQYF
CDR3 DNA: TGTGCCAGCAGTCCCCCACTAGCGGGAGTTGAGACCCAGTACTTC
V gene: TRBV28
clone size: many
J gene: TRBJ2-5
D gene: TRBD2

CDR3 protein: CASSPGPGQTEAFF
CDR3 DNA: TGTGCCAGCTCACCAGGTCCGGGTCAAACTGAAGCTTTCTTT
V gene: TRBV18
clone size: many
J gene: TRBJ1-1
D gene: .

CDR3 protein: CASSYSLQGYGYTF
CDR3 DNA: TGTGCCAGCAGTTACTCCCTCCAAGGCTATGGCTACACCTTC
V gene: TRBV6-2/TRBV6-3
clone size: few
J gene: TRBJ1-2
D gene: .

CDR3 protein: CASTRTGGTYEQYF
CDR3 DNA: TGTGCCAGCACGCGGACAGGGGGCACCTACGAGCAGTACTTC
V gene: TRBV2
clone size: .
J gene: TRBJ2-7
D gene: TRBD1

CDR3 protein: CASSTDRASEKLFF
CDR3 DNA: TGTGCCAGCAGTACGGACAGGGCAAGTGAAAAACTGTTTTTT
V gene: TRBV12-3/TRBV12-4
clone size: many
J gene: TRBJ1-4
D gene: TRBD1